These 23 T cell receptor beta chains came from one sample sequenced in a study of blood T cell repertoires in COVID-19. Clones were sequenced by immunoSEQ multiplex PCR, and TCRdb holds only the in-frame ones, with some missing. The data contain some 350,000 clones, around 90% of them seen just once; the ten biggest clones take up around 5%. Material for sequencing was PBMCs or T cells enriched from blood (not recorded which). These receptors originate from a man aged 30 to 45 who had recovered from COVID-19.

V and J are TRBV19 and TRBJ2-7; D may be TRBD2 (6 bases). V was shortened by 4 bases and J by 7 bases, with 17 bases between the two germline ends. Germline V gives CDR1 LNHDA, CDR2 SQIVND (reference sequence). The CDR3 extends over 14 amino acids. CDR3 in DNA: TGTGCCAGTAGTACCCGGGACTTCAATCGGGAGCAGTACTTC. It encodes CASSTRDFNREQYF.

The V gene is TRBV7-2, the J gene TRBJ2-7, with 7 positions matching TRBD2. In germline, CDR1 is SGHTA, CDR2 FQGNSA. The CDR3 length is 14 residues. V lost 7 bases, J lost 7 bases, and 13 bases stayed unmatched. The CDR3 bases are TGTGCCAGCACCTCCATGGGGCCCGGGGGGGAGCAGTACTTC. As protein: CASTSMGPGGEQYF.

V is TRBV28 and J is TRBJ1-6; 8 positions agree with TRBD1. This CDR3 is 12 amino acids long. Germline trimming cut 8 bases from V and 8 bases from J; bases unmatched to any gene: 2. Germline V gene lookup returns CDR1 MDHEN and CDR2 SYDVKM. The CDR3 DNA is TGTGCCAGCGGACAGGGCGATTCACCCCTCCACTTT. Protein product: CASGQGDSPLHF.

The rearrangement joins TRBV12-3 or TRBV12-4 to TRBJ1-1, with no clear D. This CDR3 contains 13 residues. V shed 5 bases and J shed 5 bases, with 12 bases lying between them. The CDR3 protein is CASSPREWTEAFF. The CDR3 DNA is TGTGCCAGCAGTCCCCGGGAGTGGACTGAAGCTTTCTTT.

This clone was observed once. The CDR3 here is CASSQTSGSPLHF. The CDR3 DNA follows: TGTGCCAGCAGCCAGACTTCCGGTTCACCCCTCCACTTT. The rearrangement uses TRBV5-4 and TRBJ1-6, with D uncertain. The ends were cut back, 4 bases at V and 9 bases at J, with 11 bases in the middle. This CDR3 is 13 amino acids long. Germline values: CDR1 SGHNT, CDR2 YYREEE (reference sequence).

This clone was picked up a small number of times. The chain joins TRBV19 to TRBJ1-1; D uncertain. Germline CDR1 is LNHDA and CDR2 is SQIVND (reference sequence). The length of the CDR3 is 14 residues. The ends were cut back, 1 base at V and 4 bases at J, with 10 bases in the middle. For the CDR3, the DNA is TGTGCCAGTAGTATAGTAAGTGGCAGCACTGAAGCTTTCTTT. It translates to CASSIVSGSTEAFF.

In DNA, the CDR3 is TGTGCCAGCAGCCTCCTGCATCGCGGGGGGGCGAGCTACGAGCAGTACTTC. Protein sequence: CASSLLHRGGASYEQYF. The J gene is TRBJ2-7, the V gene TRBV27, with 9 bases matching TRBD2. This CDR3 comprises 17 residues. The J segment lost 3 bases and the V segment lost 6 bases, leaving 15 bases of the junction unmatched. Germline lookup yields CDR1 MNHEY and CDR2 SMNVEV (reference sequence).

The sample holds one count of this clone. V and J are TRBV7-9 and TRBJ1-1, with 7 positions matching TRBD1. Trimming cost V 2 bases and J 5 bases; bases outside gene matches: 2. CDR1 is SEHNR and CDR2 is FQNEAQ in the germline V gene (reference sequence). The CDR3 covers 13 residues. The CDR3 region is CASSLRQGTEAFF. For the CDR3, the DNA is TGTGCCAGCAGCTTAAGACAGGGTACTGAAGCTTTCTTT.

The chain's CDR3 is CASSDRGDTSPLHF. The CDR3 DNA reads as TGTGCCAGCAGTGACAGGGGTGATACTTCACCCCTCCACTTT. The chain recombines TRBV2 with TRBJ1-6; perhaps TRBD1 as D (6 bases). CDR3 length: 14 amino acids. The V end lost 3 bases, the J end lost 9 bases, and 12 bases lay between the germline ends. Germline V CDR1 and CDR2: SNHLY, FYNNEI.

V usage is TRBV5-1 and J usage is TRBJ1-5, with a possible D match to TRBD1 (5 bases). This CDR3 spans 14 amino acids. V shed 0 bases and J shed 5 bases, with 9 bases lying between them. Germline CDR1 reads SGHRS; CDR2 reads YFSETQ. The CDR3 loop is CASSLEGLDQPQHF. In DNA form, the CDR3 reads TGCGCCAGCAGCTTGGAGGGGCTGGATCAGCCCCAGCATTTT.

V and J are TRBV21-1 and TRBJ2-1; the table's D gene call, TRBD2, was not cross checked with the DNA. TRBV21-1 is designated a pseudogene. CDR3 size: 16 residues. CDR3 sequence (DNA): TGTGCCAGCAGCAAATCGTATCCCCTCCGGGACAATGAGCAGTTCTTC. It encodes CASSKSYPLRDNEQFF.

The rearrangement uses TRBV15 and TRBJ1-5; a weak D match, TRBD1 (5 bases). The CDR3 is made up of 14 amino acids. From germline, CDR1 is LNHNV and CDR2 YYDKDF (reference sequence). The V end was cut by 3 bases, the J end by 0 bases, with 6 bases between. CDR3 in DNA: TGTGCCACCAGCAGGGACACTAGCAATCAGCCCCAGCATTTT. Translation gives CATSRDTSNQPQHF.

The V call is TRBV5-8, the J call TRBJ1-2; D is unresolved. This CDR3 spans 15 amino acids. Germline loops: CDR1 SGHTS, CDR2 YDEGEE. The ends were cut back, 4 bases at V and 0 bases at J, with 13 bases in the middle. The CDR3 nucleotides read TGTGCCAGCAGCCGCCCCGGGTCAGCTAACTATGGCTACACCTTC. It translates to CASSRPGSANYGYTF.

The CDR3 sequence is CASSPEQPYEQYF. CDR3 sequence (DNA): TGTGCCAGCTCACCAGAACAGCCCTACGAGCAGTACTTC. This chain connects TRBV18 to TRBJ2-7; unclear D gene. Germline CDR1 KGHSH, CDR2 LQKENI. V lost 2 bases and J 2 bases, leaving 7 bases between the germline ends. This CDR3 has 13 residues.

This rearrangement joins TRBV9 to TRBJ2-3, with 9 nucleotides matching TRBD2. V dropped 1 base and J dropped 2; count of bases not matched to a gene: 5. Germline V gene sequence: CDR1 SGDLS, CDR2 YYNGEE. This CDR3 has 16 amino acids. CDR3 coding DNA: TGTGCCAGCAGCGTAACGGCGGGGGGGGACACAGATACGCAGTATTTT. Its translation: CASSVTAGGDTDTQYF.

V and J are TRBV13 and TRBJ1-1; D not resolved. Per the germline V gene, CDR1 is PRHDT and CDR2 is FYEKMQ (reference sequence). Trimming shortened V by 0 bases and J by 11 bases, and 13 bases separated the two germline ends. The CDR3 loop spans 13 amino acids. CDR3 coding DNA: TGTGCCAGCAGCTTAGGAGCGGGCCCCTACGCTTTCTTT. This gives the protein CASSLGAGPYAFF.

CDR3 amino acids: CASSPQGGANEKLFF. The CDR3 DNA reads as TGTGCCAGCAGCCCCCAGGGGGGTGCTAATGAAAAACTGTTTTTT. This chain connects TRBV7-3 to TRBJ1-4; TRBD1 aligns across 7 bases. CDR3 length: 15 amino acids. Germline V lookup: CDR1 SGHTA, CDR2 FQGTGA. V gave up 5 bases and J gave up 3 bases; unmatched junction bases: 6.

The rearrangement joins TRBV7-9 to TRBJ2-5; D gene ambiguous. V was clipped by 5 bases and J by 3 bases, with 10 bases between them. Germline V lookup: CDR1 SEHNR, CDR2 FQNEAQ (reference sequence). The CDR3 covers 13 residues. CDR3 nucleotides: TGTGCCAGCAGCGAAGAGGTTGAAGAGACCCAGTACTTC. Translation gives CASSEEVEETQYF.

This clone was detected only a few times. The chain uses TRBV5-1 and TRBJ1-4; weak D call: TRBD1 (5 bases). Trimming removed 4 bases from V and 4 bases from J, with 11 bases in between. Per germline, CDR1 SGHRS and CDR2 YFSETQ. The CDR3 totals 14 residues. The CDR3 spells CASSPGGYNEKLFF. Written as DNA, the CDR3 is TGCGCCAGCAGCCCTGGGGGGTATAATGAAAAACTGTTTTTT.

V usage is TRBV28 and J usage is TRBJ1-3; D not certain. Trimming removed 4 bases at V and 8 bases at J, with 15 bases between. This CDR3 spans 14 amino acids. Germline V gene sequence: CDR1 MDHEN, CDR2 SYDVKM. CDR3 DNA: TGTGCCAGCAGTTCCAGACTGCTGAGCGACACCATATATTTT. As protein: CASSSRLLSDTIYF.

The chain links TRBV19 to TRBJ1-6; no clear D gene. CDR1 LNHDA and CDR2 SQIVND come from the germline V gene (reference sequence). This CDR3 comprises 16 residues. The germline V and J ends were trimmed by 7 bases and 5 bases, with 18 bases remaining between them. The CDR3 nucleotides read TGTGCCAGTAAGGAATTCCGGGAAAGGGATAATTCACCCCTCCACTTT. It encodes CASKEFRERDNSPLHF.

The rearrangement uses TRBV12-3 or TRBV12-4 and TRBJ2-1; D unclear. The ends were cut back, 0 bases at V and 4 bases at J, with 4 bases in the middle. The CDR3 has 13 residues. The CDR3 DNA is TGTGCCAGCAGTTTAGCGCTATACAATGAGCAGTTCTTC. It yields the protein CASSLALYNEQFF.

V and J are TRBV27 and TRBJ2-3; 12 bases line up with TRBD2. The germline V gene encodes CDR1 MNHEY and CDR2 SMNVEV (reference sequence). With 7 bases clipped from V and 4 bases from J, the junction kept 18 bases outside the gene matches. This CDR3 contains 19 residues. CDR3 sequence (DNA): TGTGCCAGCACCCCTTACAGGCCGGCTAGCGGGGGGGCCCCAGATACGCAGTATTTT. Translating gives CASTPYRPASGGAPDTQYF.